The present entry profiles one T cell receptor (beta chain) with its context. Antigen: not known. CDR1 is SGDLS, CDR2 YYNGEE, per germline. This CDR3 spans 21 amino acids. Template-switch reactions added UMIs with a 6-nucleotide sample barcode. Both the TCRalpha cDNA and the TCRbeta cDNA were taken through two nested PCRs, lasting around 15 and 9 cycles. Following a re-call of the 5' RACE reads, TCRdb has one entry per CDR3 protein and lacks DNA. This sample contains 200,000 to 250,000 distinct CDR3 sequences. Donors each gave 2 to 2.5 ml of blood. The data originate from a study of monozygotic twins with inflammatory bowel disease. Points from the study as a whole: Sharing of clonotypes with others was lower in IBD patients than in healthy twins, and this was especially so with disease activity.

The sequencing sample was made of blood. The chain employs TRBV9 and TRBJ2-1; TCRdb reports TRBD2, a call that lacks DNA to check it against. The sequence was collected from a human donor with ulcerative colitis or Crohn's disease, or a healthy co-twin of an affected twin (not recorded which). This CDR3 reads CASSVGGSPVGLALSYNEQFF.